Below are 2 T cell receptor beta chains sequenced from a single sample in a study of T-cell reconstitution after alpha-beta-depleted transplantation in children. The TCRbeta library was prepared with unique molecular identifiers. MiXCR was run by TCRdb on the PCR reads, yielding one entry per CDR3 protein. The sample holds some 500,000 distinct CDR3 sequences, 18% seen once. The sequences come from PBMCs from the stem cell graft donor, collected from the stem cell graft. The receptor source for this set is a human donor who donated a stem cell graft to a child with acute lymphoblastic leukemia.

This clonotype showed up just a few times. The rearrangement joins TRBV3-1 to TRBJ2-6; D possibly corresponds to TRBD2 (6 bases). Germline V gene data show CDR1 as LGHDT and CDR2 as YNNKEL (reference sequence). Trimming left V 1 base short and J 0 bases short, with 19 bases between. The CDR3 length is 20 residues. This CDR3 reads CASSQGGIGGNRSGANVLTF. CDR3 coding DNA: TGTGCCAGCAGCCAAGGAGGAATTGGAGGGAATCGCTCTGGGGCCAACGTCCTGACTTTC.

J is TRBJ2-7 and V is TRBV21-1; the table names TRBD1, a call not compared with the DNA. TRBV21-1 is listed as a pseudogene. This CDR3 has 16 residues. CDR3 in DNA: TGTGCCTTTATACGGCCCGGGGACAGGGCGCTCGACGAGCAGTACTTC. This gives the protein CAFIRPGDRALDEQYF.